A selection of T cell receptor beta chains follows, all from one sample in a study of PD-1 blockade in classical Hodgkin lymphoma. Using immunoSEQ multiplex PCR, the repertoire was profiled, and TCRdb retains in-frame clones only, with some absent. This sample has 25,000 to 35,000 clones, with about 71% found just once. Here the sequenced sample was peripheral blood mononuclear cells (PBMCs), taken before the second cycle of nivolumab. The receptors come from a human donor with classical Hodgkin lymphoma. CDR3s include the opening cysteine and the closing phenylalanine or tryptophan. The D gene is left open where the match is weak. Clone size is not always given. Where it is, it says once, few, many or a class for expanded clones.

d_call	v_call	clone_size	j_call	cdr3_aa	cdr3_nt
TRBD1	TRBV7-9	.	TRBJ1-5	CASSPTTGSNQPQHF	TGTGCCAGCAGCCCTACGACAGGGAGCAATCAGCCCCAGCATTTT
TRBD2	TRBV5-4	.	TRBJ2-3	CASSWSSSGGHSTDTQYF	TGTGCCAGCAGCTGGTCATCTAGCGGGGGGCACAGCACAGATACGCAGTATTTT
.	TRBV10-3	.	TRBJ2-2	CAIREWQDTGELFF	TGTGCCATCAGGGAGTGGCAGGACACCGGGGAGCTGTTTTTT
.	TRBV2	.	TRBJ2-5	CASSDDRERETQYF	TGTGCCAGCAGTGACGATCGAGAACGGGAGACCCAGTACTTC
.	TRBV7-2	.	TRBJ1-3	CASSLKDSSGNTIYF	TGTGCCAGCAGCTTAAAAGATAGCTCTGGAAACACCATATATTTT
.	TRBV18	.	TRBJ1-2	CASSYRDTINYGYTF	TGTGCCAGCTCATACCGGGACACCATTAACTATGGCTACACCTTC
.	TRBV28	.	TRBJ1-4	CASSLATGDSLTEKLFF	TGTGCCAGCAGTTTGGCTACCGGGGACTCTCTAACTGAAAAACTGTTTTTT
.	TRBV6-6	.	TRBJ2-7	CASSYAAGSSYEQYF	TGTGCCAGCAGTTACGCGGCAGGGTCCTCCTACGAGCAGTACTTC
.	TRBV5-1	once	TRBJ2-7	CASSTTPGTPKTYEQYF	TGCGCCAGCAGCACGACCCCCGGGACTCCTAAAACCTACGAGCAGTACTTC
.	TRBV27	.	TRBJ2-7	CASSLSAAYEQYF	TGTGCCAGCAGTTTATCGGCGGCTTACGAGCAGTACTTC
.	TRBV30	.	TRBJ2-7	CAWSEFSEQYF	TGTGCCTGGAGTGAATTTAGCGAACAGTACTTC
.	TRBV2	.	TRBJ2-5	CASSEFAIQETQYF	TGTGCCAGCAGTGAGTTCGCTATCCAAGAGACCCAGTACTTC